This T cell receptor (beta chain) was captured by sequencing in a study of CD8+CD57+ T cells in acquired aplastic anemia. Genomic DNA, serving as template, underwent TCR beta VDJ and CDR3 profiling. TCRdb ran MiXCR on the reads and lists one entry per CDR3 protein. The data contain more than 250,000 distinct CDR3 sequences, 45% to 70% of them singletons. Trimming removed 3 bases from V and 4 bases from J, with 8 bases in between. This CDR3 region has 13 residues. Per the germline V gene, CDR1 is SGDLS and CDR2 is YYNGEE. Input material: sorted CD4+, CD8+, or CD8+CD57+ T cells (not recorded which) from PBMCs. The TCR comes from a human donor with severe aplastic anemia or a healthy control (not recorded which). The chain is built from TRBV9 and TRBJ1-5; no clear D. Here the CDR3 reads CASSGDVNQPQHF. The CDR3 DNA reads as TGTGCCAGCAGCGGAGACGTTAATCAGCCCCAGCATTTT.